The present T cell receptor (beta chain) was sequenced within a study of blood T cells in healthy people across ages. Study-wide results and limits: Diversity was higher, and naive CD4+ cells more numerous, in long-lived donors than in aged donors.

The CDR3 has 14 residues. CDR1 and CDR2 from the germline V gene are SGHRS and YFSETQ. This clonotype has only a few counts. Its antigen is unknown. Its ends do not fully match the called genes, so a read error is possible. Using a J-beta primer mix together with a sample-barcoded 5' primer, a second PCR was run for roughly 6 to 12 cycles. TCRdb fed the 5' RACE reads into MiXCR, producing one record per CDR3 protein. The sample consists of hundreds of thousands of distinct CDR3 sequences, about 21% of them appearing once. Each sample yielded at least 5 micrograms of PBMC total RNA. This TCR was recovered from a man between 65 and 85 years old in good health. This chain links TRBV5-1 with TRBJ2-7, with a possible D match to TRBD1 (6 bases). The material sequenced was blood. As DNA, the CDR3 is TGCGCCAACAGCTTTGACAGGCGGTCCTACGAGCAGTACTTC. The encoded protein is CANSFDRRSYEQYF. Complete variable domain (other parts from reference TRBV5-1 and TRBJ2-7): KAGVTQTPRYLIKTRGQQVTLSCSPISGHRSVSWYQQTPGQGLQFLFEYFSETQRNKGNFPGRFSGRQFSNSRSEMNVSTLELGDSALYLCANSFDRRSYEQYFGPGTRLTVT.